This T cell receptor (beta chain) was sequenced for a study of early T cells in non-severe SARS-CoV-2 infection. Study at large: Bulk RNA taken from unsorted whole blood was sequenced, leaving chains unpaired.

Individual cDNA molecules each received unique molecular identifiers attached to them. From the 5' RACE reads, TCRdb called clonotypes with MiXCR, one entry per CDR3 protein. The repertoire holds roughly 35,000 distinct CDR3 sequences, with roughly 9.3% as singletons. This clonotype was observed many times. V was cut by 3 bases and J by 0 bases, with 9 bases left in between. This CDR3 has 15 residues. From germline, CDR1 is LGHDT and CDR2 YNNKEL (reference sequence). This TCR came from an adult who was a healthcare worker with PCR-confirmed SARS-CoV-2 infection or an uninfected control (not recorded which). Material: whole blood. This rearrangement joins TRBV3-1 to TRBJ2-4; D ambiguous. As DNA, the CDR3 is TGTGCCAGCAGCCATTCTCGGCTAGCCAAAAACATTCAGTACTTC. It specifies CASSHSRLAKNIQYF.